The next 7 T cell receptor beta chains were all read from a single sample in a study of T cell therapy after organ transplantation. The antigens of these receptors remain unknown. The protocol was immunoSEQ multiplex PCR, while the TCRdb copy is restricted to in-frame clones and leaves out a portion. The sample gives 15,000 to 20,000 clones, around 80% of which show up once; around a tenth is in the top ten. As for time point: 4-8 weeks after completion of therapy. The starting material was CD8+ T cells from blood, obtained after autologous CMV-specific T cell therapy. Receptors originate from a human patient who had received a solid organ transplant and had CMV disease. Some T cells may be transferred from the graft donor.

The chain recombines TRBV6-5 with TRBJ2-1; 10 bases match TRBD2. This CDR3 has 14 residues. V dropped 5 bases and J dropped 2; count of bases not matched to a gene: 0. Germline V gene data show CDR1 as MNHEY and CDR2 as SVGAGI. CDR3 DNA: TGTGCCAGCAGTAGCGGGGGGGCCTACAATGAGCAGTTCTTC. Amino acid sequence: CASSSGGAYNEQFF.

CDR3 region: CASSVATNEKLFF. The CDR3, as DNA: TGTGCCAGTAGCGTGGCAACTAATGAAAAACTGTTTTTT. The chain has TRBV19 and TRBJ1-4, with D unresolved. Germline values: CDR1 LNHDA, CDR2 SQIVND (reference sequence). V lost 6 bases and J lost 0, with 5 bases in between. This CDR3 spans 13 amino acids.

V usage is TRBV6-4 and J usage is TRBJ2-1; D may be TRBD2 (6 bases). Germline CDR1 and CDR2: MRHNA and SNTAGT. The CDR3 sequence is 15 residues long. Trimming shortened V by 0 bases and J by 0 bases, and 6 bases separated the two germline ends. The CDR3 spells CASSDSAGSYNEQFF. CDR3 in DNA: TGTGCCAGCAGTGACTCAGCGGGCTCCTACAATGAGCAGTTCTTC.

On this clone: Other DNA sequences in the sample encode the same CDR3. V is TRBV6-5 and J is TRBJ1-5; weak D call: TRBD1 (6 bases). Trimming left V 0 bases short and J 4 bases short, with 13 bases between. Germline CDR1 and CDR2: MNHEY and SVGAGI. The CDR3 contains 16 residues. In nucleotides, the CDR3 is TGTGCCAGCAGTTACTCCTCAGGGGAAAGGAATCAGCCCCAGCATTTT. Residues: CASSYSSGERNQPQHF.

The V and J genes are TRBV7-9 and TRBJ1-2, with D unclear. CDR1 and CDR2 (germline): SEHNR, FQNEAQ (reference sequence). The CDR3 loop spans 16 amino acids. Deletions cut 2 bases from V and 1 base from J, with 14 bases between. Here the CDR3 DNA reads TGTGCCAGCAGCTTACCCATAAACGGAGATAACTATGGCTACACCTTC. It yields the protein CASSLPINGDNYGYTF.

The gene calls are TRBV7-8 and TRBJ2-4; D unclear. Trimming took 2 bases from V and 2 from J, leaving 7 bases between them. CDR1 and CDR2 (germline): SGHVS, FQNEAQ. CDR3 length: 14 residues. CDR3 in DNA: TGTGCCAGCAGCTTAAGTCCAACCAAAAACATTCAGTACTTC. Translation: CASSLSPTKNIQYF.

This sequence joins TRBV27 and TRBJ2-2, with D tentatively TRBD2 (6 bases). Germline V gene data show CDR1 as MNHEY and CDR2 as SMNVEV (reference sequence). The V end was cut by 2 bases, the J end by 3 bases, with 13 bases between. This CDR3 comprises 16 residues. DNA for the CDR3: TGTGCCAGCAGTTTAATAGGAGGGACCGACACCGGGGAGCTGTTTTTT. Residues: CASSLIGGTDTGELFF.